This T cell receptor (beta chain) is drawn from a study of OX40 agonist ivuxolimab in advanced cancers. Study information: Patients in dose escalation had liver, melanoma, kidney or head and neck cancers. General study findings and limits: At 0.1 to 3.0 mg/kg, CD4+ and CD8+ blood T cells expanded clonally by week 6. Which antigen the expanded peripheral T cells recognized is unknown. CD4+ T cells averaged fewer expanded clones than CD8+ T cells.

TCRdb keeps only in-frame clones here, not all; method: immunoSEQ multiplex PCR. Counted here are tens of thousands of clones, approximately 90% occurring once; the ten biggest clones make up roughly 0.5%. Germline loops: CDR1 SNHLY, CDR2 FYNNEI. The CDR3 is 16 amino acids. V lost 3 bases, J lost 1 base, and 15 bases lay in between. In regard to this clone: The antigen remains undetermined.

Sample: CD4+ or CD8+ T cells sorted from blood, taken in a trial of the OX40 agonist ivuxolimab. The receptor's source is an adult with an advanced solid tumor such as melanoma, head and neck, liver or kidney cancer. The chain combines TRBV2 with TRBJ1-1, with D tentatively TRBD1 (5 bases). This CDR3 is CASSDIGVRANTEAFF. DNA for the CDR3: TGTGCCAGCAGTGATATTGGTGTCAGGGCGAACACTGAAGCTTTCTTT.